Listed below are T cell receptor beta chains from one sample, sequenced in a study of OX40 agonist ivuxolimab in advanced cancers. Clones were sequenced by immunoSEQ multiplex PCR, and TCRdb holds only the in-frame ones, with some missing. The sample yields some 100,000 clones, just over 85% seen once. This sample comprised CD4+ or CD8+ T cells sorted from blood, obtained in a trial of the OX40 agonist ivuxolimab. The receptors come from an adult with an advanced solid tumor such as melanoma, head and neck, liver or kidney cancer. The CDR3 runs from the conserved cysteine through the conserved F or W. The D gene is left open where the match is weak. Not every row has a clone size; where given, it reads once, few, many or a size class.

CASSATVLSGNTIYF,TGTGCCAGCTCAGCGACCGTACTCTCTGGAAACACCATATATTTT,TRBV18,NA,TRBJ1-3,NA
CASSLSPKQGGGEKLFF,TGTGCCAGCAGTTTATCTCCTAAACAGGGGGGTGGGGAAAAACTGTTTTTT,TRBV27,TRBD1,TRBJ1-4,once
CASREGTLNTGELFF,TGTGCCAGCAGAGAAGGCACCCTGAACACCGGGGAGCTGTTTTTT,TRBV2,NA,TRBJ2-2,once
CAWSGGVQETQYF,TGTGCCTGGAGTGGCGGGGTCCAAGAGACCCAGTACTTC,TRBV30,NA,TRBJ2-5,NA
CASSPARYEQYF,TGTGCCAGCAGCCCTGCGCGGTACGAGCAGTACTTC,TRBV7-6,NA,TRBJ2-7,NA
CATSSFTYEQYF,TGTGCCACCAGCTCGTTCACCTACGAGCAGTACTTC,TRBV10-3,NA,TRBJ2-7,NA
CASSSQGLAGANEQFF,TGCGCCAGCAGCTCGCAAGGACTAGCGGGAGCCAATGAGCAGTTCTTC,TRBV5-1,TRBD2,TRBJ2-1,NA
CASRLQNTEAFF,TGTGCCAGCAGGCTTCAGAACACTGAAGCTTTCTTT,TRBV6-1,NA,TRBJ1-1,NA
CASSSKTSGSTYEQYF,TGTGCCAGCAGCTCCAAGACTAGCGGGAGTACCTACGAGCAGTACTTC,TRBV5-4,TRBD2,TRBJ2-7,NA
CASSLMGGSTGNTIYF,TGTGCCAGCAGCCTCATGGGGGGGTCGACCGGAAACACCATATATTTT,TRBV7-2,NA,TRBJ1-3,NA
CASKEDNFSYEQYF,TGTGCCAGCAAGGAGGACAATTTTTCCTACGAGCAGTACTTC,TRBV4-2,NA,TRBJ2-7,NA
CASRQGEAGELFF,TGTGCCAGCAGACAGGGGGAGGCCGGGGAGCTGTTTTTT,TRBV6-4,TRBD1,TRBJ2-2,NA
CSALAGDEQYF,TGCAGTGCTTTAGCGGGAGACGAGCAGTACTTC,TRBV20-1,TRBD2,TRBJ2-7,NA
CAWSGNMDRADQDF,TGTGCCTGGTCCGGGAATATGGACAGGGCCGACCAGGACTTC,TRBV30,TRBD1,TRBJ2-7,few
CASSLGSGANVLTF,TGCGCCAGCAGCTTAGGCTCTGGGGCCAACGTCCTGACTTTC,TRBV5-1,NA,TRBJ2-6,NA
CASSFQGAGTEAFF,TGTGCCAGCAGCTTCCAGGGGGCCGGGACTGAAGCTTTCTTT,TRBV7-3,TRBD1,TRBJ1-1,few
CASSREFSYNEQFF,TGTGCCAGCAGCCGGGAGTTCAGCTACAATGAGCAGTTCTTC,TRBV7-2,NA,TRBJ2-1,once
CASSYLAGADNEQFF,TGTGCCAGCAGCTACCTAGCGGGAGCTGACAATGAGCAGTTCTTC,TRBV9,TRBD2,TRBJ2-1,few
CASSEEQGPYEQYF,TGTGCCAGCAGTGAAGAGCAGGGTCCCTACGAGCAGTACTTC,TRBV2,NA,TRBJ2-7,NA
CASSAGGQSYEQYF,TGTGCCAGCAGTGCGGGGGGACAGTCCTACGAGCAGTACTTC,TRBV2,NA,TRBJ2-7,NA
CASSVHWETEAFF,TGTGCCAGCAGCGTTCATTGGGAGACTGAAGCTTTCTTT,TRBV9,NA,TRBJ1-1,once
CASSLEGTSGMPTQYF,TGTGCCAGCAGCTTAGAAGGGACTAGCGGGATGCCTACGCAGTATTTT,TRBV11-3,TRBD2,TRBJ2-3,NA
CASRDPWGEKLFF,TGCGCCAGCAGGGACCCTTGGGGCGAAAAACTGTTTTTT,TRBV23-1,NA,TRBJ1-4,once
CASSLNGLASGANVLTF,TGTGCCAGCAGTTTGAACGGCTTGGCCTCTGGGGCCAACGTCCTGACTTTC,TRBV27,NA,TRBJ2-6,NA
CASSFGASFSYNEQFF,TGTGCCAGCAGCTTCGGGGCCTCATTCTCCTACAATGAGCAGTTCTTC,TRBV11-3,NA,TRBJ2-1,NA
CATSRLSGEQYF,TGTGCCACCAGCAGGCTATCGGGCGAGCAGTACTTC,TRBV15,NA,TRBJ2-7,NA
CASSIYGRSNYGYTF,TGTGCCAGTAGTATTTACGGCAGGTCTAACTATGGCTACACCTTC,TRBV19,NA,TRBJ1-2,once
CAWSRAYEQYF,TGTGCCTGGAGCAGGGCCTACGAGCAGTACTTC,TRBV30,NA,TRBJ2-7,NA
CASRQGGNQPQHF,TGTGCCAGCAGACAGGGAGGCAATCAGCCCCAGCATTTT,TRBV6-1,NA,TRBJ1-5,NA
CASSSSTGATEAFF,TGTGCCAGCAGCTCCTCTACGGGGGCAACTGAAGCTTTCTTT,TRBV7-3,NA,TRBJ1-1,NA
CASSGQETQYF,TGTGCCAGCAGCGGTCAAGAGACCCAGTACTTC,TRBV5-6,NA,TRBJ2-5,NA
CASSFQRGYTF,TGTGCCAGCAGTTTCCAAAGGGGCTACACCTTC,TRBV28,NA,TRBJ1-2,NA
CASRTGLLNYGYTF,TGCGCCAGCAGAACAGGATTACTAAACTATGGCTACACCTTC,TRBV5-1,NA,TRBJ1-2,NA
CASSPGTDFSTDTQYF,TGTGCCAGCAGCCCGGGGACCGACTTTAGCACAGATACGCAGTATTTT,TRBV7-9,NA,TRBJ2-3,few
CAWSQGYGYTF,TGTGCCTGGAGCCAAGGATATGGCTACACCTTC,TRBV30,NA,TRBJ1-2,NA
CAWSRRLAGNEQFF,TGTGCCTGGTCCCGGAGACTAGCGGGTAATGAGCAGTTCTTC,TRBV30,TRBD2,TRBJ2-1,NA
CASTDRDYEQYF,TGTGCCAGCACGGACAGGGACTACGAGCAGTACTTC,TRBV19,TRBD1,TRBJ2-7,NA
CASSSDVTQYF,TGTGCCAGCAGCTCTGATGTTACGCAGTATTTT,TRBV5-4,NA,TRBJ2-3,NA
CASSLAKGRGYEQYF,TGTGCCAGCAGCTTGGCCAAAGGCAGGGGCTACGAGCAGTACTTC,TRBV5-5,NA,TRBJ2-7,NA
CASRASGDEQFF,TGTGCCAGCAGGGCTAGTGGAGATGAGCAGTTCTTC,TRBV7-2,NA,TRBJ2-1,NA
CASSSRDRFSEQYF,TGTGCCAGCAGCTCCCGGGACAGGTTTAGCGAGCAGTACTTC,TRBV11-2,TRBD1,TRBJ2-7,NA
CASSLAGTSGTGGGEQFF,TGTGCCAGCAGCTTGGCCGGGACTAGCGGGACTGGGGGGGGTGAGCAGTTCTTC,TRBV5-4,TRBD2,TRBJ2-1,NA
CASSLAGPLWGEQYF,TGCGCCAGCAGCTTGGCCGGTCCCCTGTGGGGCGAGCAGTACTTC,TRBV5-1,NA,TRBJ2-7,NA
CASSQGVSIQPQHF,TGTGCCAGCAGTCAGGGGGTTTCGATCCAGCCCCAGCATTTT,TRBV6-6,TRBD1,TRBJ1-5,few
CASSLSGTGGHQPQHF,TGTGCCAGCAGTTTATCCGGGACAGGGGGGCATCAGCCCCAGCATTTT,TRBV28,TRBD1,TRBJ1-5,NA
CASSVAGGGYNEQFF,TGTGCCAGCAGTGTGGCCGGGGGAGGCTACAATGAGCAGTTCTTC,TRBV6-1,NA,TRBJ2-1,NA
CASRFTVGGIQPQHF,TGTGCCAGCAGATTCACAGTGGGGGGTATCCAGCCCCAGCATTTT,TRBV6-1,NA,TRBJ1-5,NA
CASSDRQDRGRETQYF,TGTGCCAGCAGTGACCGTCAGGACAGGGGACGAGAGACCCAGTACTTC,TRBV6-4,TRBD1,TRBJ2-5,NA
CASSLSYTGELFF,TGTGCCAGCAGTTTATCATACACCGGGGAGCTGTTTTTT,TRBV27,NA,TRBJ2-2,few
CSVGGGTSGSGNEQFF,TGCAGCGTCGGTGGGGGGACTAGCGGGAGTGGCAATGAGCAGTTCTTC,TRBV29-1,TRBD2,TRBJ2-1,NA
CASSSSRGYWGYTF,TGTGCCAGCAGTTCGTCCAGGGGGTATTGGGGCTACACCTTC,TRBV28,TRBD1,TRBJ1-2,NA
CASSIDRGYNSGNTIYF,TGTGCCAGTAGTATAGACAGGGGGTATAACTCTGGAAACACCATATATTTT,TRBV19,TRBD1,TRBJ1-3,NA
CASSLDRENQPQHF,TGTGCCAGCAGCTTAGACCGTGAGAATCAGCCCCAGCATTTT,TRBV7-9,NA,TRBJ1-5,few
CASSSGTGGNTIYF,TGTGCCAGCAGCTCAGGGACGGGTGGAAACACCATATATTTT,TRBV7-9,NA,TRBJ1-3,NA
CASSLGEQGFYEQYF,TGTGCCAGCAGCTTAGGGGAACAAGGGTTCTACGAGCAGTACTTC,TRBV7-2,NA,TRBJ2-7,NA
CASSEQVTSSYNEQFF,TGCGCCAGCAGCGAACAAGTAACGAGCTCCTACAATGAGCAGTTCTTC,TRBV5-1,NA,TRBJ2-1,once
CASSPPGGLRGQPQHF,TGTGCCAGCTCACCTCCGGGGGGGCTTCGAGGTCAGCCCCAGCATTTT,TRBV18,NA,TRBJ1-5,NA
CASGFEYF,TGTGCTAGTGGTTTTGAGTACTTC,TRBV12-5,NA,TRBJ2-7,few
CASSLDRGRAFF,TGTGCCAGCAGCTTGGACAGGGGGCGAGCTTTCTTT,TRBV7-9,TRBD1,TRBJ1-1,few
CASSPLLDTQETQYF,TGTGCCAGCAGCCCCCTACTGGACACCCAAGAGACCCAGTACTTC,TRBV9,NA,TRBJ2-5,NA